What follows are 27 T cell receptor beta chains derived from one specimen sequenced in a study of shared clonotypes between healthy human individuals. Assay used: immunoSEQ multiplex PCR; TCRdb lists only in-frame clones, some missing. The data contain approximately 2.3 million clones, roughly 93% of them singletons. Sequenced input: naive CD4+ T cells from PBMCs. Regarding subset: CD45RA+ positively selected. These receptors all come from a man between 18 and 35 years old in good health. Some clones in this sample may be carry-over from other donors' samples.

The CDR3 here is CASSHNDRGHYNEQFF. The CDR3 nucleotides are TGTGCCAGCAGCCACAATGACAGGGGGCATTACAATGAGCAGTTCTTC. The rearrangement uses TRBV5-4 and TRBJ2-1, with TRBD1 matching 10 bases. V was clipped by 4 bases and J by 4 bases; unmatched bases: 8. Germline V gene lookup returns CDR1 SGHNT and CDR2 YYREEE (reference sequence). The CDR3 loop spans 16 amino acids. The variable domain in full, completed from reference TRBV5-4 and TRBJ2-1, reads ETGVTQSPTHLIKTRGQQVTLRCSSQSGHNTVSWYQQALGQGPQFIFQYYREEENGRGNFPPRFSGLQFPNYSSELNVNALELDDSALYLCASSHNDRGHYNEQFFGPGTRLTVL.

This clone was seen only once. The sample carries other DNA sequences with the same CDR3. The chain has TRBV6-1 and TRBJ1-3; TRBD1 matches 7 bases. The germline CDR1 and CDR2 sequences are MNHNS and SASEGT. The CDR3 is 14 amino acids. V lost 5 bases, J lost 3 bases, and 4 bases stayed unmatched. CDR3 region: CASSLTGVGNTIYF. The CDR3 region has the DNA TGTGCCAGCAGTTTAACAGGGGTTGGAAACACCATATATTTT.

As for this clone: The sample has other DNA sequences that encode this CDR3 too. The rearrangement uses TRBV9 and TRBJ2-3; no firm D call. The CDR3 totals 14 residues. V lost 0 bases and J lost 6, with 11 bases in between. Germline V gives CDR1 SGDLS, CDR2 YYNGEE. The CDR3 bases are TGTGCCAGCAGCGTAGATCGTGGGCGGGATACGCAGTATTTT. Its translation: CASSVDRGRDTQYF.

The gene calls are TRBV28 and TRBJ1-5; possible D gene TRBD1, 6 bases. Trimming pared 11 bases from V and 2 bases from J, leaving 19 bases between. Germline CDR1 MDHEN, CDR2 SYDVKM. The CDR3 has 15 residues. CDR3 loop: CAVLSGGRGNQPQHF. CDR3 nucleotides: TGTGCCGTCCTATCGGGGGGCAGAGGCAATCAGCCCCAGCATTTT.

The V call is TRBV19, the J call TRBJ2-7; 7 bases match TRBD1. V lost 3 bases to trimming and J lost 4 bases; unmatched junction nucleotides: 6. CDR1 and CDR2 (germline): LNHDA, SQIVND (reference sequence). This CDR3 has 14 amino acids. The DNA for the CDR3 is TGTGCCAGTAGTATTACAGGGGTCAAGTACGAGCAGTACTTC. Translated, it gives CASSITGVKYEQYF. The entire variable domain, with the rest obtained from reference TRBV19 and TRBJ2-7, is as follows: DGGITQSPKYLFRKEGQNVTLSCEQNLNHDAMYWYRQDPGQGLRLIYYSQIVNDFQKGDIAEGYSVSREKKESFPLTVTSAQKNPTAFYLCASSITGVKYEQYFGPGTRLTVT.

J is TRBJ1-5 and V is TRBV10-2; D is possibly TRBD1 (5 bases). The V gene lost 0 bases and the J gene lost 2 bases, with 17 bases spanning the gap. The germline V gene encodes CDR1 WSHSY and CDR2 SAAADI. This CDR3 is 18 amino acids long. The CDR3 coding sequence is TGCGCCAGCAGTGAGTCAGGAAGGGGAGTCGGGGGCAATCAGCCCCAGCATTTT. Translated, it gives CASSESGRGVGGNQPQHF.

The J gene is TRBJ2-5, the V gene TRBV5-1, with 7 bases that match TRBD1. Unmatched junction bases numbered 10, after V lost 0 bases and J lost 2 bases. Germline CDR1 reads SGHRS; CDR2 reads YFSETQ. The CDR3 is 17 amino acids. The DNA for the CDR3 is TGCGCCAGCAGCTTGGCGGCTGAACAGGGGCCTCAAGAGACCCAGTACTTC. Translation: CASSLAAEQGPQETQYF.

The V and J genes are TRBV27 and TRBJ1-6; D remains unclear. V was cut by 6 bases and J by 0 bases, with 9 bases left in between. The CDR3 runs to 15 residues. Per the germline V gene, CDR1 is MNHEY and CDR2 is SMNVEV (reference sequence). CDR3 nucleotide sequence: TGTGCCAGCAGGGGGAGAAGCTCCTATAATTCACCCCTCCACTTT. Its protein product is CASRGRSSYNSPLHF.

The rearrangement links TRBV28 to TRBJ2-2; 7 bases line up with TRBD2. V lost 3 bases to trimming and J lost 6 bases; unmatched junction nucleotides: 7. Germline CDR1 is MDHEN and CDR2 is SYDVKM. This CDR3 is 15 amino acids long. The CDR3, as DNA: TGTGCCAGCAGTTTTTGGACTAGTGGGCCCGGGGAGCTGTTTTTT. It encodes CASSFWTSGPGELFF. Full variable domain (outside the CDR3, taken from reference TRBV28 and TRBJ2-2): DVKVTQSSRYLVKRTGEKVFLECVQDMDHENMFWYRQDPGLGLRLIYFSYDVKMKEKGDIPEGYSVSREKKERFSLILESASTNQTSMYLCASSFWTSGPGELFFGEGSRLTVL.

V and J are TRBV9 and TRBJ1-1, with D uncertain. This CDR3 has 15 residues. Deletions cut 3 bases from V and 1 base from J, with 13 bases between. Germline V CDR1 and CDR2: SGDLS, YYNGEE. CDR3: CASSGQAQTNTEAFF. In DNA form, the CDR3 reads TGTGCCAGCAGCGGGCAGGCCCAGACGAACACTGAAGCTTTCTTT. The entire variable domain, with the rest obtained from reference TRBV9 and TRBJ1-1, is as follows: DSGVTQTPKHLITATGQRVTLRCSPRSGDLSVYWYQQSLDQGLQFLIQYYNGEERAKGNILERFSAQQFPDLHSELNLSSLELGDSALYFCASSGQAQTNTEAFFGQGTRLTVV.

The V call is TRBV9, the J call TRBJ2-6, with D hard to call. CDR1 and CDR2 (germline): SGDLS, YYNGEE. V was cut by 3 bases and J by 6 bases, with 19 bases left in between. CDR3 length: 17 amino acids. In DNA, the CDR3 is TGTGCCAGCAGCGCAAGATGGACGGTCATTGAGGCCAACGTCCTGACTTTC. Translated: CASSARWTVIEANVLTF.

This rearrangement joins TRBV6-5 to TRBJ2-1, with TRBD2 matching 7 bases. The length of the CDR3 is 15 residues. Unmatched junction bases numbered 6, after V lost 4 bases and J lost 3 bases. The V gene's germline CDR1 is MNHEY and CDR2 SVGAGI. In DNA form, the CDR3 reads TGTGCCAGCAGTTTTGGTAGCGGGCTCTACAATGAGCAGTTCTTC. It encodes CASSFGSGLYNEQFF.

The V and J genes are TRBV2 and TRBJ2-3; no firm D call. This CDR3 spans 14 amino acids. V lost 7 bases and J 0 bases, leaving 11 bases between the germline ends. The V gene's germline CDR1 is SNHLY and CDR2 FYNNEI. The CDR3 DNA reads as TGTGCCAGCATGGAGCTCCAAAGCACAGATACGCAGTATTTT. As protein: CASMELQSTDTQYF.

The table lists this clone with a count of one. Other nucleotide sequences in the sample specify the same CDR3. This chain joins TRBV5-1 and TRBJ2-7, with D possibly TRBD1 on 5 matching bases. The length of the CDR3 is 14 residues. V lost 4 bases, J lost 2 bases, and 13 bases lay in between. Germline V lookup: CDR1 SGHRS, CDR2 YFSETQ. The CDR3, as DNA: TGCGCCAGCAGCCCTCGGACACCGACCTACGAGCAGTACTTC. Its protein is CASSPRTPTYEQYF.

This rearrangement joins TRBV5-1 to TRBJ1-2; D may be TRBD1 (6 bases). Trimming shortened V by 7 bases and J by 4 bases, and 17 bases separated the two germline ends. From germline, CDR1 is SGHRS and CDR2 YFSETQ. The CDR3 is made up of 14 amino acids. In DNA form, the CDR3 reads TGCGCCAGCCACCCCGGAGGGGGACCCTATGGCTACACCTTC. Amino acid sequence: CASHPGGGPYGYTF.

The DNA of the CDR3 is TGTGCCAGCAGCTTAGGTACAGGGGGCACGGAAAAACTGTTTTTT. Its translation: CASSLGTGGTEKLFF. The chain carries TRBV7-2 and TRBJ1-4; 9 bases fit TRBD1. Looked up from germline, CDR1 is SGHTA and CDR2 is FQGNSA. The length of the CDR3 is 15 residues. V lost 1 base and J lost 8; bases outside the gene matches: 5.

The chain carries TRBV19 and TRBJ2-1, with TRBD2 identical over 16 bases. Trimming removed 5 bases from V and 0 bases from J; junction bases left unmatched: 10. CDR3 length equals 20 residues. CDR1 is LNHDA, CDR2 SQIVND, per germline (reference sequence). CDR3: CASSPRGLAGGLLSYNEQFF. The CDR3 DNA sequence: TGTGCCAGTAGTCCCCGGGGACTAGCGGGAGGGCTACTCTCCTACAATGAGCAGTTCTTC.

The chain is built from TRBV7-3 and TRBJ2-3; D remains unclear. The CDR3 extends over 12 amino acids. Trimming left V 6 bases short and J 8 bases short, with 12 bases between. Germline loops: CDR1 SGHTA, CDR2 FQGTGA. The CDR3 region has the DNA TGTGCCAGCAGTACCGTGGGGTCTACGCAGTATTTT. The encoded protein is CASSTVGSTQYF.

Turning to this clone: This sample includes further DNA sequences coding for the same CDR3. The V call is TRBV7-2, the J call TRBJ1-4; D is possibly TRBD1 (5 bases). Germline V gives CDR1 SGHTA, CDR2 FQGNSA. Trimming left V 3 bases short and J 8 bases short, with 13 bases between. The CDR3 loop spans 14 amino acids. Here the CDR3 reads CASSLGGAGEKLFF. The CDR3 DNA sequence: TGTGCCAGCAGCTTGGGCGGGGCGGGAGAAAAACTGTTTTTT.

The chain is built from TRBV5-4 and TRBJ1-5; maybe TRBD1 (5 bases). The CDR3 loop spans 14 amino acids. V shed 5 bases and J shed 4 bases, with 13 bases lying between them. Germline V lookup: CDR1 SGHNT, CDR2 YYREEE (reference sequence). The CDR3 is CASSPGPVNQPQHF. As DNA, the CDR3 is TGTGCCAGCAGTCCGGGGCCCGTTAATCAGCCCCAGCATTTT.

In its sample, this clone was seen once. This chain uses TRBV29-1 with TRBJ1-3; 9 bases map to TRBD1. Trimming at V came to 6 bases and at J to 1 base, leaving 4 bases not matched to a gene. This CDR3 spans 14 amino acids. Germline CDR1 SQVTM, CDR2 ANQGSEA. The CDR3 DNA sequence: TGCAGCGTCCGACAGGGGGTTTCTGGAAACACCATATATTTT. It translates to CSVRQGVSGNTIYF.

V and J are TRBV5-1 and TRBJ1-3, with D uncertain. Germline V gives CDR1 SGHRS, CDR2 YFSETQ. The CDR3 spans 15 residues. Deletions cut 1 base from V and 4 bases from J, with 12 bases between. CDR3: CASSLKGKLGNTIYF. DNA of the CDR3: TGCGCCAGCAGCTTGAAAGGTAAATTGGGAAACACCATATATTTT.

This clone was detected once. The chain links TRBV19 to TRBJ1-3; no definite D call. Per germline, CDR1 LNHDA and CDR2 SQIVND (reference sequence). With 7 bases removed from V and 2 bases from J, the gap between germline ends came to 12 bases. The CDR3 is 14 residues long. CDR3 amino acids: CASTYAGTGNTIYF. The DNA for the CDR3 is TGTGCCAGTACCTACGCTGGTACTGGAAACACCATATATTTT.

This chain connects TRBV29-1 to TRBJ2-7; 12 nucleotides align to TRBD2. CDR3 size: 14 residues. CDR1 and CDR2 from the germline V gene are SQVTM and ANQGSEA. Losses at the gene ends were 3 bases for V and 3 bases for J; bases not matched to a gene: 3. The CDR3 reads CSVEVGLAGYEQYF. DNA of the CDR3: TGCAGCGTTGAGGTGGGACTAGCGGGCTACGAGCAGTACTTC.

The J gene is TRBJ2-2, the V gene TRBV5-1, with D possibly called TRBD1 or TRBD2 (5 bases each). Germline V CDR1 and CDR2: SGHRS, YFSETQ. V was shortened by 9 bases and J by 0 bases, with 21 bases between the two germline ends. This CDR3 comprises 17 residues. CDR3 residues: CATSRDPLPSNTGELFF. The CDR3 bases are TGCGCCACCTCACGGGACCCGCTCCCGTCGAACACCGGGGAGCTGTTTTTT.

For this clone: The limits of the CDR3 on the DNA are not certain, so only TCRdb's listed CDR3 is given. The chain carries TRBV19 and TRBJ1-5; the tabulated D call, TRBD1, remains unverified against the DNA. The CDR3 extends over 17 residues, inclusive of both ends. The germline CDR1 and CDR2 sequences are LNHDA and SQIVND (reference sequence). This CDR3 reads CASNFGQGEWSNQPQHF.

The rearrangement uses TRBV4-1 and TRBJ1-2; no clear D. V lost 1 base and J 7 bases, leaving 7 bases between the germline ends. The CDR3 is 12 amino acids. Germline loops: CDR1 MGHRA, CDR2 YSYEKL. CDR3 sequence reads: CASSQVGFGYTF. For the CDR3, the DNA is TGCGCCAGCAGCCAAGTAGGCTTTGGCTACACCTTC.